These 18 T cell receptor beta chains were all obtained from the same sample, sequenced in a study of tumor-infiltrating lymphocytes in oesophageal squamous cell carcinoma. TCRdb itself ran the PCR reads through MiXCR, one entry per CDR3 protein. The sample holds tens of thousands of distinct CDR3 sequences, around 34% seen once. Specimen: esophageal tumor tissue. These receptors were taken from a female donor with esophageal squamous cell carcinoma.

This clonotype has just a few counts. This chain links TRBV7-8 with TRBJ2-5; 9 bases agree with TRBD1. The CDR3 has 16 amino acids. The J segment lost 4 bases and the V segment lost 5 bases, leaving 11 bases of the junction unmatched. Germline V gives CDR1 SGHVS, CDR2 FQNEAQ. The CDR3 DNA reads TGTGCCAGCAGCCTCGGGACAGGGTTTTTTCGAGAGACCCAGTACTTC. This sequence encodes CASSLGTGFFRETQYF.

The V and J genes are TRBV5-6 and TRBJ1-2; TRBD1 matches 8 bases. CDR3 size: 16 residues. V lost 2 bases and J lost 7; bases outside the gene matches: 13. Germline CDR1 reads SGHDT; CDR2 reads YYEEEE. The CDR3 DNA reads as TGTGCCAGCAGCTTACGCCGAGGACAGGGTTCAAGTGGCTACACCTTC. This codes for CASSLRRGQGSSGYTF.

This clonotype came up many times. This chain joins TRBV7-9 and TRBJ1-3, with D unclear. The germline V gene encodes CDR1 SEHNR and CDR2 FQNEAQ (reference sequence). Trimming removed 4 bases from V and 4 bases from J, with 14 bases in between. This CDR3 spans 15 amino acids. The CDR3 sequence is CASSYRTLGGNTIYF. In DNA, the CDR3 is TGTGCCAGCAGCTACCGGACCTTGGGGGGAAACACCATATATTTT.

There are many counts of this clonotype. The V call is TRBV6-1, the J call TRBJ2-5, with 9 bases aligning to TRBD2. After removal of 5 bases from V and 4 bases from J, the junction contained 14 bases not matched to a gene. This CDR3 has 17 residues. Germline V lookup: CDR1 MNHNS, CDR2 SASEGT. The CDR3 protein is CASSTRVVSGSVETQYF. The DNA of the CDR3 is TGTGCCAGCAGTACCCGCGTCGTTAGCGGGAGCGTAGAGACCCAGTACTTC.

This rearrangement joins TRBV5-8 to TRBJ2-1, with TRBD2 matching 15 bases. Trimming at V came to 4 bases and at J to 10 bases, leaving 3 bases not matched to a gene. The CDR3 loop spans 14 amino acids. The germline CDR1 and CDR2 sequences are SGHTS and YDEGEE. This CDR3 is CASSGGLAGGEQFF. As DNA, the CDR3 is TGTGCCAGCAGCGGAGGACTAGCGGGAGGGGAGCAGTTCTTC.

On this clonotype: No conserved phenylalanine or tryptophan ends this CDR3, so it is likely a read error. The chain carries TRBV28 and TRBJ2-1; TRBD2 agrees at 10 bases. The J call is uncertain, as TRBJ2-7 better fits the DNA end. Germline loops: CDR1 MDHEN, CDR2 SYDVKM. The CDR3 sequence is 12 residues long. The CDR3 nucleotides read TGTGCCAGCAGTTTCCCTAGCGGGAGACAGTACTTA. Its translation: CASSFPSGRQYL.

The J gene is TRBJ2-5, the V gene TRBV5-1; 14 positions agree with TRBD2. Per the germline V gene, CDR1 is SGHRS and CDR2 is YFSETQ. The CDR3 totals 18 residues. The V gene end was trimmed by 3 bases and the J gene end by 4 bases; junction bases not matched to a gene: 11. As DNA, the CDR3 is TGCGCCAGCAGCTCGATGGGACTAGCGGGAGAAGTGGGAGAGACCCAGTACTTC. Translated, it gives CASSSMGLAGEVGETQYF.

In its sample, this clonotype was seen a few times. Written as DNA, the CDR3 is TGTGCCAGCAGTGAATACAGGGCGGGCACTGAAGCTTTCTTT. As protein: CASSEYRAGTEAFF. The rearrangement joins TRBV2 to TRBJ1-1; D possibly corresponds to TRBD1 (6 bases). Trimming shortened V by 2 bases and J by 4 bases, and 11 bases separated the two germline ends. Germline V gene sequence: CDR1 SNHLY, CDR2 FYNNEI. The CDR3 length is 14 residues.

This clonotype has just a few counts. This rearrangement joins TRBV3-1 to TRBJ2-4, with 10 bases fitting TRBD2. The V and J ends lost 0 bases and 13 bases, in that order; junction bases with no gene match: 18. The CDR3 is 18 amino acids. Germline lookup yields CDR1 LGHDT and CDR2 YNNKEL (reference sequence). The CDR3 DNA sequence: TGTGCCAGCAGCCAAGATCCCCCTAGCGGGAGTTGGTACAATGAGCAGTACTTC. Its protein product is CASSQDPPSGSWYNEQYF.

This chain joins TRBV28 and TRBJ1-5, with no clear D. V gave up 2 bases and J gave up 3 bases, with 8 bases separating them. This CDR3 spans 14 amino acids. The V gene's germline CDR1 is MDHEN and CDR2 SYDVKM. The CDR3 nucleotides are TGTGCCAGCAGTTTAATGGCGGTCAATCAGCCCCAGCATTTT. Translation: CASSLMAVNQPQHF.

There are a few counts of this clonotype. The rearrangement joins TRBV30 to TRBJ2-7; TRBD2 aligns across 7 bases. The V gene end was trimmed by 2 bases and the J gene end by 0 bases; junction bases not matched to a gene: 4. The CDR3 sequence is 14 residues long. Germline CDR1 and CDR2: GTSNPN and SVGIG (reference sequence). The CDR3 reads CAWSLGGSSYEQYF. The CDR3 DNA is TGTGCCTGGAGTCTGGGGGGGAGCTCCTACGAGCAGTACTTC.

The V gene is TRBV6-1, the J gene TRBJ2-2, with 12 bases identical to TRBD2. Losses at the gene ends were 6 bases for V and 7 bases for J; bases not matched to a gene: 6. The CDR3 has 15 amino acids. Germline V lookup: CDR1 MNHNS, CDR2 SASEGT. CDR3: CASRLGLAGYGELFF. The CDR3 DNA sequence: TGTGCCAGCAGGCTGGGACTAGCGGGTTACGGGGAGCTGTTTTTT.

This clonotype is judged medium-sized (0.01 to 0.1%). The V call is TRBV7-9, the J call TRBJ2-1; TRBD2 aligns across 9 bases. Unmatched junction bases numbered 2, after V lost 1 base and J lost 4 bases. This CDR3 has 15 residues. CDR1 SEHNR and CDR2 FQNEAQ come from the germline V gene (reference sequence). The CDR3 sequence: CASSLGTSDYNEQFF. CDR3 bases: TGTGCCAGCAGCTTAGGGACTAGCGATTACAATGAGCAGTTCTTC.

As concerns this clonotype: Possible read error: a much larger clone is one base away. The gene calls are TRBV10-3 and TRBJ2-4; D is possibly TRBD1 (5 bases). The J call is doubtful: the DNA matches TRBJ2-1 better. The CDR3 is made up of 12 amino acids. Germline values: CDR1 ENHRY, CDR2 SYGVKD. The CDR3 DNA follows: TGTGCCATCAGTGCAGGACAAGAGACCCAGTTCTTC. Amino acids: CAISAGQETQFF.

A remark on this clonotype: One end of the junction does not line up with germline, which may come from a read error. The rearrangement joins TRBV28 to TRBJ2-1; TRBD1 is a possible D gene (5 bases). The CDR3 totals 12 residues. The V gene's germline CDR1 is MDHEN and CDR2 SYDVKM. CDR3 residues: CASKAGFSPIHF. The CDR3 DNA follows: TGTGCCAGCAAGGCAGGGTTTTCACCCATCCACTTC.

This clonotype was seen a few times. The chain carries TRBV7-2 and TRBJ2-1, with D perhaps TRBD1 or TRBD2 (5 bases each). The CDR3 has 13 residues. Deletions cut 8 bases from V and 6 bases from J, with 14 bases between. CDR1 and CDR2 (germline): SGHTA, FQGNSA. CDR3 amino acids: CASGSRGRNEQFF. As DNA, the CDR3 is TGTGCCAGCGGGAGCCGGGGCCGCAATGAGCAGTTCTTC.

In its sample, this clonotype was seen many times. The gene calls are TRBV7-3 and TRBJ1-5, with no clear D. CDR3 length: 15 amino acids. Germline V CDR1 and CDR2: SGHTA, FQGTGA. Trimming cost V 5 bases and J 0 bases, with 11 bases left between them. The CDR3 protein is CASSPDGHSNQPQHF. The DNA of the CDR3 is TGTGCCAGCAGCCCCGACGGCCATAGCAATCAGCCCCAGCATTTT.

CDR3 bases: TGTGCCAGTAGTCCTTGGCGGACCAACACCGGGGAGCTGTATTTT. It translates to CASSPWRTNTGELYF. The chain joins TRBV19 to TRBJ2-3, with a possible D match to TRBD2 (5 bases). From germline, CDR1 is LNHDA and CDR2 SQIVND (reference sequence). The V gene lost 5 bases and the J gene lost 14 bases, with 26 bases spanning the gap. CDR3 length: 15 amino acids. The full variable domain, with the rest looked up from reference TRBV19 and TRBJ2-3, is DGGITQSPKYLFRKEGQNVTLSCEQNLNHDAMYWYRQDPGQGLRLIYYSQIVNDFQKGDIAEGYSVSREKKESFPLTVTSAQKNPTAFYLCASSPWRTNTGELYFGPGTRLTVL.